A selection of T cell receptor beta chains follows, all from one sample in a study of monozygotic twins with inflammatory bowel disease. Each CDR3 protein gets one entry in TCRdb, which reprocessed the 5' RACE reads and gives no DNA. This sample contains approximately 390,000 distinct CDR3 sequences. What was sequenced was blood. Receptor source: a human donor with ulcerative colitis or Crohn's disease, or a healthy co-twin of an affected twin (not recorded which). Each CDR3 is given with its conserved first and last residue.

v_call: TRBV5-1; j_call: TRBJ1-4; cdr3_aa: CASSLTFATNEKLFF
v_call: TRBV14; j_call: TRBJ2-2; cdr3_aa: CASSQDSGSAGGELFF
v_call: TRBV10-2; j_call: TRBJ2-5; cdr3_aa: CASSESRGRETQYF
v_call: TRBV3-1; j_call: TRBJ1-4; cdr3_aa: CASSLRTDNEKLFF
v_call: TRBV6-2/TRBV6-3; j_call: TRBJ1-2; cdr3_aa: CASRSGTGGGYTF
v_call: TRBV25-1; j_call: TRBJ2-3; cdr3_aa: CASSEQGGQGLFTDTQYF
v_call: TRBV20-1; j_call: TRBJ1-2; cdr3_aa: CSARDPHEQGVRYGYTF
v_call: TRBV4-3; j_call: TRBJ2-2; cdr3_aa: CASSQDFGGRAGNTGELFF
v_call: TRBV6-1; j_call: TRBJ2-6; cdr3_aa: CASSPLRTGVANVLTF
v_call: TRBV10-3; j_call: TRBJ2-3; cdr3_aa: CAISHTDTQYF
v_call: TRBV12-3/TRBV12-4; j_call: TRBJ2-1; cdr3_aa: CASSPLAGVEQFF
v_call: TRBV7-2; j_call: TRBJ1-1; cdr3_aa: CASSLAWVNTEAFF
v_call: TRBV5-1; j_call: TRBJ1-4; cdr3_aa: CASSSSTTNEKLFF
v_call: TRBV7-9; j_call: TRBJ1-5; cdr3_aa: CASSLGTGLIQPQHF
v_call: TRBV2; j_call: TRBJ2-1; cdr3_aa: CASSEKGPQWYNEQFF
v_call: TRBV19; j_call: TRBJ1-5; cdr3_aa: CASNFGTLSNQPQHF
v_call: TRBV19; j_call: TRBJ1-5; cdr3_aa: CASSILGQGASNQPQHF
v_call: TRBV9; j_call: TRBJ1-2; cdr3_aa: CASSVRTGDGYTF
v_call: TRBV6-1; j_call: TRBJ1-2; cdr3_aa: CASTEGGGYTF
v_call: TRBV20-1; j_call: TRBJ2-1; cdr3_aa: CSARFMREEQFF
v_call: TRBV7-6; j_call: TRBJ1-5; cdr3_aa: CASSLFAGGLDQPQHF
v_call: TRBV27; j_call: TRBJ2-7; cdr3_aa: CASSLSDQGHYEQYF
v_call: TRBV5-6; j_call: TRBJ2-2; cdr3_aa: CASSLESVGGLFF
v_call: TRBV20-1; j_call: TRBJ2-1; cdr3_aa: CSAEDRPNEQFF
v_call: TRBV9; j_call: TRBJ2-7; cdr3_aa: CASSVGGLAGVGEQYF
v_call: TRBV2; j_call: TRBJ1-2; cdr3_aa: CASTRPNYGYTF
v_call: TRBV7-2; j_call: TRBJ2-7; cdr3_aa: CTSSPELAGGYEQYF
v_call: TRBV20-1; j_call: TRBJ2-7; cdr3_aa: CSARPGLAGTTYYEQYF
v_call: TRBV5-6; j_call: TRBJ1-1; cdr3_aa: CASSTQKRPMNTEAFF
v_call: TRBV5-5; j_call: TRBJ2-7; cdr3_aa: CASSLEQESYEQYF
v_call: TRBV29-1; j_call: TRBJ2-7; cdr3_aa: CSVDPGQGADEQYF
v_call: TRBV7-9; j_call: TRBJ2-7; cdr3_aa: CASSSDYYEQYF
v_call: TRBV27; j_call: TRBJ2-7; cdr3_aa: CASKGKDSYEQYF
v_call: TRBV6-5; j_call: TRBJ1-1; cdr3_aa: CASMFLLGGNTEAFF
v_call: TRBV15; j_call: TRBJ2-5; cdr3_aa: CATSTGPIGAQYF
v_call: TRBV27; j_call: TRBJ2-1; cdr3_aa: CASSSRDFDTYNEQFF
v_call: TRBV11-1; j_call: TRBJ1-4; cdr3_aa: CASSSPQGRGATNEKLFF
v_call: TRBV7-2; j_call: TRBJ2-1; cdr3_aa: CASSLGALASGSKFF
v_call: TRBV12-3/TRBV12-4; j_call: TRBJ1-1; cdr3_aa: CASSLITEAFF
v_call: TRBV14; j_call: TRBJ2-2; cdr3_aa: CASSQESTTGELFF
v_call: TRBV10-3; j_call: TRBJ1-5; cdr3_aa: CAISGGTGDQPQHF
v_call: TRBV12-3/TRBV12-4; j_call: TRBJ2-2; cdr3_aa: CASSIKGGAGTGELFF
v_call: TRBV11-2; j_call: TRBJ2-4; cdr3_aa: CASSADRLLAKNIQYF
v_call: TRBV5-1; j_call: TRBJ2-3; cdr3_aa: CASSDSAGDTQYF
v_call: TRBV19; j_call: TRBJ1-1; cdr3_aa: CASSIGGGSAFF
v_call: TRBV20-1; j_call: TRBJ2-3; cdr3_aa: CSAPDRGRNTDTQYF
v_call: TRBV12-3/TRBV12-4; j_call: TRBJ2-3; cdr3_aa: CASSPMTSTDTQYF
v_call: TRBV20-1; j_call: TRBJ2-3; cdr3_aa: CSEVPDPAPLLSTDTQYF
v_call: TRBV10-3; j_call: TRBJ2-1; cdr3_aa: CAISESNTEHFF
v_call: TRBV6-5; j_call: TRBJ1-1; cdr3_aa: CASSLGRKGFTSEAFF
v_call: TRBV28; j_call: TRBJ2-7; cdr3_aa: CASSLAGGPVYEQYF
v_call: TRBV5-1; j_call: TRBJ2-1; cdr3_aa: CASSVPRDYYNEQFF
v_call: TRBV30; j_call: TRBJ1-4; cdr3_aa: CAWGGNIHEKLFF
v_call: TRBV10-3; j_call: TRBJ2-3; cdr3_aa: CAISESPAGGVTDTQYF
v_call: TRBV9; j_call: TRBJ2-5; cdr3_aa: CASSVEDRETQYF